This paragraph reports one TCR beta chain. Antigen unknown. This record belongs to a study of cytomegalovirus exposure and HLA in healthy donors. Findings and caveats of the study: Researchers reported in a later analysis that common viral pathogens appeared linked to several top clusters. Analysis performed later found 15,000 or so TCR beta sequences associated with HLA alleles at 0.05 false discovery rate. According to an earlier analysis, most TCR beta V segments yielded productive rearrangements about 90% or about 30% of the time.

This CDR3 spans 12 amino acids. The V gene's germline CDR1 is ENHRY and CDR2 SYGVKD. The V segment lost 11 bases and the J segment 5 bases; nucleotides outside the gene matches: 6. PCR primers comprised 60 Vbeta and 13 Jbeta primers. Assay: immunoSEQ multiplex PCR; the TCRdb copy retains only in-frame clones and omits some. This sample has about 190,000 clones, with approximately 86% found just once. This chain connects TRBV10-3 to TRBJ2-3; TRBD2 aligns across 8 bases. This receptor was taken from a young woman in good health and CMV-seronegative. The source material was PBMCs. The CDR3 loop is CAVAGRGDTQYF. The CDR3 nucleotides are TGTGCCGTAGCGGGGAGGGGAGATACGCAGTATTTT.